This is a list of T cell receptor beta chains from one sample in a study of memory CD4+ T cells and cytomegalovirus serostatus. Clones were sequenced by immunoSEQ multiplex PCR, and TCRdb holds only the in-frame ones, with some missing. The sample holds 35,000 to 50,000 clones, roughly three quarters seen once. The sample consisted of memory CD4+ T cells from blood. These receptors came from an adult in good health and CMV-seronegative. The CDR3 runs from the conserved cysteine through the conserved F or W. The D gene is left open where the match is weak. Clone size is given for some rows only: seen once, a few or many times, or a class if the clone is expanded.

>NA|TRBJ2-7|TRBV6-6|TRBD1
CASGTGGSYEQYF
TGTGCCAGCGGCACAGGGGGCTCCTACGAGCAGTACTTC
>NA|TRBJ1-4|TRBV7-2|NA
CASSPSMEEKLFF
TGTGCCAGCAGCCCATCCATGGAGGAAAAACTGTTTTTT
>NA|TRBJ2-7|TRBV6-1|NA
CASSEAGTTTYEQYF
TGTGCCAGCAGTGAAGCCGGGACAACAACCTACGAGCAGTACTTC
>NA|TRBJ1-1|TRBV11-3|NA
CASSPKTGNTEAFF
TGTGCCAGCAGCCCTAAAACAGGGAACACTGAAGCTTTCTTT
>NA|TRBJ1-3|TRBV6-7|NA
CASSYSYPPQDSGNTIYF
TGTGCCAGCAGTTACTCGTACCCACCACAGGACTCTGGAAACACCATATATTTT
>NA|TRBJ1-5|TRBV28|NA
CASRLAGASNQPQHF
TGTGCCAGCAGATTGGCAGGGGCGAGCAATCAGCCCCAGCATTTT
>NA|TRBJ1-1|TRBV19|NA
CASSIWRRGTEAFF
TGTGCCAGTAGTATATGGAGGCGAGGCACTGAAGCTTTCTTT
>NA|TRBJ2-3|TRBV5-1|TRBD2
CASSLSLLAGGRITDTQYF
TGCGCCAGCAGCTTATCTCTCCTAGCGGGGGGGCGTATCACAGATACGCAGTATTTT
>NA|TRBJ2-5|TRBV30|TRBD2
CAWSVLAGYQETQYF
TGTGCCTGGAGTGTACTAGCGGGGTATCAAGAGACCCAGTACTTC
>few|TRBJ2-5|TRBV5-1|TRBD2
CASSMELAGGRETQYF
TGCGCCAGCAGCATGGAGCTAGCGGGGGGGCGGGAGACCCAGTACTTC
>few|TRBJ1-1|TRBV14|NA
CASSPRTAAEAFF
TGTGCCAGCAGCCCCAGGACAGCCGCTGAAGCTTTCTTT
>NA|TRBJ2-1|TRBV7-2|TRBD2
CASSSRLAGISYNEQFF
TGTGCCAGCAGCTCGAGATTAGCGGGGATCTCCTACAATGAGCAGTTCTTC
>NA|TRBJ1-2|TRBV28|NA
CASSFGGRYGYTF
TGTGCCAGCAGTTTTGGGGGAAGGTACGGCTACACCTTC
>once|TRBJ1-1|TRBV5-1|NA
CASSLAFGTIGTEAFF
TGCGCCAGCAGCTTGGCTTTCGGGACTATCGGCACTGAAGCTTTCTTT
>NA|TRBJ1-2|TRBV6-5|NA
CASRYSSEGNYGYTF
TGTGCCAGCAGATACAGCTCCGAGGGAAACTATGGCTACACCTTC
>few|TRBJ1-5|TRBV11-2|NA
CASSLDGVQPQHF
TGTGCCAGCAGCCTGGACGGAGTCCAGCCCCAGCATTTT
>NA|TRBJ1-2|TRBV23-1|NA
CASSLLSYGYTF
TGCGCCAGCAGTCTTCTTTCCTATGGCTACACCTTC
>NA|TRBJ2-5|TRBV11-2|TRBD2
CASSLTGGVETQYF
TGTGCCAGCAGCCTAACGGGGGGAGTGGAGACCCAGTACTTC
>NA|TRBJ1-5|TRBV2|NA
CASSEDTGFNQPQHF
TGTGCCAGCAGTGAAGATACAGGGTTCAATCAGCCCCAGCATTTT
>few|TRBJ2-5|TRBV10-1|NA
CASSESGSRETQYF
TGCGCCAGCAGTGAGTCGGGTAGCCGGGAGACCCAGTACTTC
>few|TRBJ2-4|TRBV6-6|TRBD1
CASILDGTGGYIQYF
TGTGCCAGCATCCTAGATGGGACAGGGGGCTACATTCAGTACTTC
>NA|TRBJ1-5|TRBV6-5|NA
CASSVRDQPQHF
TGTGCCAGCAGTGTTAGGGATCAGCCCCAGCATTTT
>few|TRBJ2-1|TRBV2|TRBD2
CASRPGRGYHNEQFF
TGTGCCAGCAGGCCAGGGCGGGGGTACCACAATGAGCAGTTCTTC
>NA|TRBJ2-5|TRBV5-8|NA
CASSPFVGAGETQYF
TGTGCCAGCAGCCCCTTCGTGGGCGCTGGGGAGACCCAGTACTTC
>NA|TRBJ1-2|TRBV5-3|NA
CARSLEGTYGYTF
TGTGCCAGAAGCTTGGAGGGGACCTACGGCTACACCTTC
>NA|TRBJ1-1|TRBV9|NA
CASSAGGGSAEAFF
TGTGCCAGCAGCGCCGGGGGGGGGTCCGCTGAAGCTTTCTTT
>NA|TRBJ2-7|TRBV10-3|NA
CAIMPDSSNEQYF
TGTGCCATCATGCCAGACAGCTCAAACGAGCAGTACTTC
>NA|TRBJ1-1|TRBV7-3|NA
CASSLIGGDTEAFF
TGTGCCAGCAGCTTAATAGGGGGAGACACTGAAGCTTTCTTT
>few|TRBJ2-5|TRBV4-1|NA
CASSQGVTGELQETQYF
TGCGCCAGCAGCCAGGGGGTAACGGGGGAGCTCCAAGAGACCCAGTACTTC
>NA|TRBJ1-6|TRBV5-8|NA
CASSTGPPTYNSPLHF
TGTGCCAGCAGCACCGGACCGCCTACTTATAATTCACCCCTCCACTTT
>NA|TRBJ1-2|TRBV27|NA
CASTSWGGLGGYTF
TGTGCCAGCACCTCCTGGGGGGGCCTGGGAGGCTACACCTTC
>few|TRBJ2-3|TRBV4-1|NA
CASSPPYSTPTDTQYF
TGCGCCAGCAGCCCTCCCTATTCCACACCCACAGATACGCAGTATTTT
>NA|TRBJ2-1|TRBV11-2|TRBD2
CASSFLAGGRNNEQFF
TGTGCCAGCAGCTTTCTAGCGGGGGGACGAAACAATGAGCAGTTCTTC
>NA|TRBJ2-6|TRBV5-6|NA
CASSLKLSGANVLTF
TGTGCCAGCAGCTTGAAACTCTCTGGGGCCAACGTCCTGACTTTC
>NA|TRBJ2-1|TRBV5-4|TRBD2
CASSTGLAGVAEQFF
TGTGCCAGCAGCACGGGACTAGCGGGGGTAGCTGAGCAGTTCTTC
>NA|TRBJ1-1|TRBV5-5|TRBD1
CASSTPGQPNHTEAFF
TGTGCCAGCAGCACCCCGGGACAGCCGAACCACACTGAAGCTTTCTTT
>few|TRBJ2-3|TRBV7-9|TRBD1
CASSSTGTGIPDTQYF
TGTGCCAGCAGCTCTACCGGGACAGGGATCCCAGATACGCAGTATTTT
>NA|TRBJ2-1|TRBV9|NA
CASSPSLGGLHEQFF
TGTGCCAGCAGCCCATCCCTGGGGGGATTACATGAGCAGTTCTTC
>NA|TRBJ2-7|TRBV5-1|NA
CASSSSTVLRGDEQYF
TGCGCCAGCAGCTCAAGCACTGTCTTGCGGGGTGATGAGCAGTACTTC
>NA|TRBJ1-2|TRBV19|NA
CASSKSNTGYGYTF
TGTGCCAGTAGTAAGTCAAACACAGGGTATGGCTACACCTTC
>NA|TRBJ1-4|TRBV2|NA
CASSWAATNEKLFF
TGTGCCAGCAGTTGGGCCGCAACTAATGAAAAACTGTTTTTT
>few|TRBJ2-5|TRBV28|TRBD2
CASRQLAGGKRETQYF
TGTGCCAGCAGGCAACTAGCGGGGGGGAAACGAGAGACCCAGTACTTC
>NA|TRBJ1-4|TRBV9|NA
CASSAETSNEKLFF
TGTGCCAGCAGCGCCGAAACGAGTAATGAAAAACTGTTTTTT
>few|TRBJ1-2|TRBV6-6|TRBD1
CASSYLGTGDNYGYTF
TGTGCCAGCAGTTACCTCGGGACAGGAGATAACTATGGCTACACCTTC
>NA|TRBJ1-2|TRBV7-2|TRBD1
CASSIRQGRGYTF
TGTGCCAGCAGCATTAGACAGGGTCGTGGCTACACCTTC
>few|TRBJ1-6|TRBV7-9|NA
CASSLVATGGSPLHF
TGTGCCAGCAGCTTAGTGGCGACAGGAGGCTCACCCCTCCACTTT
>few|TRBJ1-4|TRBV23-1|TRBD1
CASSQPGQSNEKLFF
TGCGCCAGCAGTCAACCGGGACAGAGTAATGAAAAACTGTTTTTT